One and the same sample provided the 13 T cell receptor beta chains below, sequenced in a study of T cell responses to AZD1222 COVID-19 vaccine. The assay was immunoSEQ multiplex PCR, and TCRdb's table has in-frame clones only and misses some. This table has 180,000 or so clones, roughly 91% appearing once. Sequencing was performed on peripheral blood, taken 28 days after the second dose of the MenACWY control vaccine. Source of these receptors: an adult who received the MenACWY meningococcal vaccine as a control.

This CDR3 is CASSLDGLTEAFF. In nucleotides, the CDR3 is TGCGCCAGCAGCTTGGACGGACTGACTGAAGCTTTCTTT. The J gene is TRBJ1-1, the V gene TRBV5-1; D is unresolved. CDR1 is SGHRS, CDR2 YFSETQ, per germline. V was shortened by 0 bases and J by 5 bases, with 8 bases between the two germline ends. CDR3 length equals 13 residues. Full variable domain (remainder filled in from reference TRBV5-1 and TRBJ1-1): KAGVTQTPRYLIKTRGQQVTLSCSPISGHRSVSWYQQTPGQGLQFLFEYFSETQRNKGNFPGRFSGRQFSNSRSEMNVSTLELGDSALYLCASSLDGLTEAFFGQGTRLTVV.

The rearrangement links TRBV6-6 to TRBJ1-4; D is unresolved. This CDR3 is 14 amino acids long. Trimming cost V 1 base and J 2 bases, with 5 bases left between them. From germline, CDR1 is MNHNY and CDR2 SVGAGI (reference sequence). Written as DNA, the CDR3 is TGTGCCAGCAGTTACTTGGGTACTAATGAAAAACTGTTTTTT. Translation gives CASSYLGTNEKLFF.

The rearrangement joins TRBV5-1 to TRBJ1-3; 7 nucleotides line up with TRBD1. The germline V gene has CDR1 SGHRS and CDR2 YFSETQ. CDR3 length equals 17 residues. The V gene end was trimmed by 4 bases and the J gene end by 0 bases; junction bases not matched to a gene: 10. In nucleotides, the CDR3 is TGCGCCAGCAGCCTGAGACCCAAGGGGGCCTCTGGAAACACCATATATTTT. Its translation is CASSLRPKGASGNTIYF.

With regard to this clone: Within the sample, other DNA sequences also encode this same CDR3. The J gene is TRBJ1-3, the V gene TRBV6-5; D call uncertain. The germline CDR1 and CDR2 sequences are MNHEY and SVGAGI. V lost 2 bases, J lost 0 bases, and 8 bases lay in between. The CDR3 runs to 15 residues. CDR3 coding DNA: TGTGCCAGCAGTTACGGGCGGAGCTCTGGAAACACCATATATTTT. Amino acids: CASSYGRSSGNTIYF.

J is TRBJ2-2 and V is TRBV5-1; tentatively, D is TRBD1 (6 bases). Germline V gene lookup returns CDR1 SGHRS and CDR2 YFSETQ. V shed 1 base and J shed 1 base, with 14 bases lying between them. The CDR3 is made up of 17 amino acids. The CDR3 region is CASSLTGTFRNTGELFF. CDR3 bases: TGCGCCAGCAGCTTGACCGGGACATTTAGGAACACCGGGGAGCTGTTTTTT.

This clone appeared once. The rearrangement uses TRBV11-1 and TRBJ1-1; perhaps TRBD1 as D (6 bases). The V end lost 2 bases, the J end lost 4 bases, and 11 bases lay between the germline ends. The CDR3 runs 14 residues. The germline V gene has CDR1 SGHAT and CDR2 FQDESV (reference sequence). As DNA, the CDR3 is TGTGCCAGCAGCTTATGGGGGCAGGGCACTGAAGCTTTCTTT. Translation gives CASSLWGQGTEAFF.

The chain uses TRBV19 and TRBJ1-5; D unresolved. Germline V gene data show CDR1 as LNHDA and CDR2 as SQIVND (reference sequence). This CDR3 contains 15 residues. With 5 bases removed from V and 0 bases from J, the gap between germline ends came to 11 bases. The CDR3 DNA reads as TGTGCCAGTAGTTTCGGAAGAGATAGCAATCAGCCCCAGCATTTT. Translating gives CASSFGRDSNQPQHF.

A single count supports this clone. The CDR3 is CASRKGQNHYEQYF. For the CDR3, the DNA is TGTGCCAGCAGGAAAGGACAGAACCACTACGAGCAGTACTTC. This chain joins TRBV7-2 and TRBJ2-7; the D gene is possibly TRBD1 (6 bases). Looked up from germline, CDR1 is SGHTA and CDR2 is FQGNSA. V was cut by 6 bases and J by 3 bases, with 15 bases left in between. CDR3 length: 14 residues.

This chain uses TRBV18 with TRBJ1-4, with 7 nucleotides matching TRBD1. Germline V lookup: CDR1 KGHSH, CDR2 LQKENI. The CDR3 loop spans 14 amino acids. The ends lost 4 bases at V and 8 bases at J; junction bases unmatched: 7. The CDR3 here is CASSQDRVVEKLFF. The DNA for the CDR3 is TGTGCCAGCTCACAAGACAGGGTGGTCGAAAAACTGTTTTTT. The full variable domain, its missing parts supplied by reference TRBV18 and TRBJ1-4, is NAGVMQNPRHLVRRRGQEARLRCSPMKGHSHVYWYRQLPEEGLKFMVYLQKENIIDESGMPKERFSAEFPKEGPSILRIQQVVRGDSAAYFCASSQDRVVEKLFFGSGTQLSVL.

This chain joins TRBV27 and TRBJ1-1; D remains ambiguous. The CDR3 extends over 13 amino acids. CDR1 is MNHEY, CDR2 SMNVEV, per germline (reference sequence). V lost 2 bases and J 4 bases, leaving 8 bases between the germline ends. The CDR3 loop is CASSLHGPTEAFF. The DNA for the CDR3 is TGTGCCAGCAGTTTACATGGCCCCACTGAAGCTTTCTTT.

The chain links TRBV5-4 to TRBJ2-1, with 7 positions matching TRBD2. The germline V gene encodes CDR1 SGHNT and CDR2 YYREEE (reference sequence). This CDR3 has 14 residues. J gave up 6 bases and V 4 bases, and 7 bases lay outside the gene matches. This CDR3 is CASSPSGSRNEQFF. The CDR3 DNA reads as TGTGCCAGCAGCCCTAGCGGAAGCCGCAATGAGCAGTTCTTC.

The chain links TRBV10-3 to TRBJ1-1; D is uncertain. This CDR3 is built from 11 residues. V lost 10 bases and J 6 bases, leaving 12 bases between the germline ends. The germline V gene has CDR1 ENHRY and CDR2 SYGVKD. This chain's CDR3 is CATQVPPEAFF. The CDR3 coding sequence is TGTGCCACTCAGGTTCCCCCTGAAGCTTTCTTT.

This rearrangement joins TRBV4-3 to TRBJ2-2; D not resolved. The germline gives CDR1 LGHNA, CDR2 YSLEER. The CDR3 is 14 amino acids. V was clipped by 4 bases and J by 7 bases, with 13 bases between them. The CDR3 DNA sequence: TGCGCCAGCAGCCCCCGTAGGACGTTCGGGGAGCTGTTTTTT. This codes for CASSPRRTFGELFF.